This passage covers 22 T cell receptor beta chains from one sample sequenced in a study of T cell repertoires in cytomegalovirus infection. TCRdb used MiXCR to reprocess the reads, holding one entry per CDR3 protein. The sample carries about 490,000 distinct CDR3 sequences, about 15% recorded once. Sequenced material: CD8+ T cells from PBMCs. The receptors come from a human donor in good health (CMV status not recorded). Some clones in this sample may be carry-over from other donors' samples.

This sequence joins TRBV28 and TRBJ1-2, with a tentative D call TRBD1 (5 bases). The CDR3 loop spans 17 amino acids. Looked up from germline, CDR1 is MDHEN and CDR2 is SYDVKM. V was pared by 1 base and J by 5 bases, with 20 bases between. DNA of the CDR3: TGTGCCAGCAGTTTATTAGGGCCAGGGCCCCTAGAGTATGGCTACACCTTC. Its translation: CASSLLGPGPLEYGYTF.

This clonotype was picked up many times. The chain couples TRBV10-3 to TRBJ2-7; D unclear. V gave up 0 bases and J gave up 5 bases, with 5 bases separating them. This CDR3 is 12 amino acids long. Germline lookup yields CDR1 ENHRY and CDR2 SYGVKD. The CDR3 spells CAISESNHEQYF. CDR3 sequence (DNA): TGTGCCATCAGTGAGTCTAACCACGAGCAGTACTTC.

This clonotype was picked up many times. This sequence joins TRBV5-6 and TRBJ1-5; 9 bases line up with TRBD1. The CDR3 covers 12 residues. V trimming: 0 bases; J trimming: 11 bases; junction bases outside the gene matches: 0. Per the germline V gene, CDR1 is SGHDT and CDR2 is YYEEEE. CDR3 in amino acids: CASSLGQGAQHF. Written as DNA, the CDR3 is TGTGCCAGCAGCTTGGGACAGGGGGCCCAGCATTTT.

In this sample, this clonotype turned up many times. V and J are TRBV7-9 and TRBJ2-1, with D unresolved. The germline gives CDR1 SEHNR, CDR2 FQNEAQ (reference sequence). Deletions cut 1 base from V and 5 bases from J, with 12 bases between. CDR3 length: 15 residues. CDR3 residues: CASSLVYRSNNEQFF. As DNA, the CDR3 is TGTGCCAGCAGCTTAGTTTATCGGTCCAACAATGAGCAGTTCTTC.

The chain has TRBV27 and TRBJ2-7; 9 bases agree with TRBD2. V lost 4 bases, J lost 4 bases, and 5 bases stayed unmatched. The CDR3 loop spans 14 amino acids. Looked up from germline, CDR1 is MNHEY and CDR2 is SMNVEV (reference sequence). This chain's CDR3 is CASSSSGAAYEQYF. CDR3 bases: TGTGCCAGCAGTTCTAGCGGGGCGGCATACGAGCAGTACTTC.

There are many counts of this clonotype. The chain has TRBV7-9 and TRBJ1-1, with D uncertain. Germline CDR1 is SEHNR and CDR2 is FQNEAQ (reference sequence). Trimming left V 5 bases short and J 2 bases short, with 12 bases between. CDR3 length: 14 amino acids. In DNA form, the CDR3 reads TGTGCCAGCAGCCCCAGTGGGGTCAACACTGAAGCTTTCTTT. Protein product: CASSPSGVNTEAFF.

In regard to this clonotype: A much more abundant neighbour one base away suggests this may be a read error. This sequence joins TRBV7-9 and TRBJ1-4; D call uncertain. The CDR3 totals 15 residues. CDR1 is SEHNR, CDR2 FQNEAQ, per germline (reference sequence). The DNA for the CDR3 is TGTGCCAGCAGCTCGAAGCGGGCAGGACGGGAAATACTGTTTTTT. Protein product: CASSSKRAGREILFF. Full variable domain (remainder filled in from reference TRBV7-9 and TRBJ1-4): DTGVSQNPRHKITKRGQNVTFRCDPISEHNRLYWYRQTLGQGPEFLTYFQNEAQLEKSRLLSDRFSAERPKGSFSTLEIQRTEQGDSAMYLCASSSKRAGREILFFGSGTQLSVL.

This clonotype was found a few times. The chain couples TRBV5-4 to TRBJ2-5; 9 nucleotides align to TRBD2. This CDR3 has 14 residues. V lost 4 bases to trimming and J lost 1 base; unmatched junction nucleotides: 2. Germline V lookup: CDR1 SGHNT, CDR2 YYREEE (reference sequence). The CDR3 sequence: CASSPTSGQETQYF. CDR3 DNA sequence: TGTGCCAGCAGCCCGACTAGCGGCCAAGAGACCCAGTACTTC.

This clonotype was counted at least ten times. The chain uses TRBV6-1 and TRBJ2-3, with 9 bases identical to TRBD1. The CDR3 runs 15 residues. From germline, CDR1 is MNHNS and CDR2 SASEGT. V shed 5 bases, J shed 1 base, and the junction held 4 bases outside the gene matches. CDR3 loop: CASSLWTGGTDTQYF. The CDR3 coding sequence is TGTGCCAGCAGTTTATGGACAGGGGGCACAGATACGCAGTATTTT.

Remarks on this clonotype: It may be a read error: a sequence one base away is much more abundant. V is TRBV7-4 and J is TRBJ1-2; tentatively, D is TRBD1 (5 bases). CDR1 and CDR2 from the germline V gene are SGHVT and SQSDAQ. Trimming took 5 bases from V and 5 from J, leaving 12 bases between them. The CDR3 covers 13 residues. The CDR3 sequence: CASSPQESYGYTF. DNA for the CDR3: TGTGCCAGCAGCCCACAGGAATCATATGGCTACACCTTC.

Note on this clonotype: Its ends do not fully match the called genes, so a read error is possible. The chain joins TRBV7-6 to TRBJ1-2; D gene ambiguous. The CDR3 covers 13 residues. Germline V gives CDR1 SGHVS, CDR2 FNYEAQ. The CDR3 DNA reads TGTGCCAGAAGCTTAGGGCCTCGCTATGGCTACACCTTC. Translation: CARSLGPRYGYTF.

This chain joins TRBV4-2 and TRBJ2-7; 8 positions agree with TRBD2. The germline CDR1 and CDR2 sequences are LGHNA and YNFKEQ. V was pared by 0 bases and J by 7 bases, with 5 bases of the junction left unmatched. This CDR3 region has 14 residues. CDR3 sequence: CASSQDSGAGEQYF. The CDR3 region has the DNA TGTGCCAGCAGCCAAGATAGCGGGGCTGGGGAGCAGTACTTC.

This clonotype was observed at least ten times. The CDR3 nucleotides are TGTGCCAGCAGCCCGGGGCGAGGGGTCCCCCTTCTCTATAACTATGGCTACACCTTC. It codes for CASSPGRGVPLLYNYGYTF. The gene calls are TRBV7-9 and TRBJ1-2; D might be TRBD1 (5 bases). The germline V and J ends were trimmed by 5 bases and 1 base, with 26 bases remaining between them. The CDR3 totals 19 residues. CDR1 and CDR2 (germline): SEHNR, FQNEAQ (reference sequence). Combining the CDR3 with reference TRBV7-9 and TRBJ1-2 gives the whole variable domain DTGVSQNPRHKITKRGQNVTFRCDPISEHNRLYWYRQTLGQGPEFLTYFQNEAQLEKSRLLSDRFSAERPKGSFSTLEIQRTEQGDSAMYLCASSPGRGVPLLYNYGYTFGSGTRLTVV.

CDR3 sequence (DNA): TGTGCCAGCAGTTCACCGGGGCTTCTTCACGAGCAGTACTTC. It is translated as CASSSPGLLHEQYF. The rearrangement uses TRBV12-3 or TRBV12-4 and TRBJ2-7; the D gene could be TRBD1 or TRBD2 (5 bases each). V lost 4 bases and J 5 bases, leaving 15 bases between the germline ends. This CDR3 is 14 amino acids long.

The gene calls are TRBV4-1 and TRBJ1-4; weak D call: TRBD1 (6 bases). The CDR3 spans 14 residues. The germline V gene encodes CDR1 MGHRA and CDR2 YSYEKL. Trimming took off 1 base at V and 7 bases at J, with 10 bases between the two ends. The CDR3 nucleotides read TGCGCCAGCAGCCAAGCCGGGGGCGCTGAAAAACTGTTTTTT. As protein: CASSQAGGAEKLFF.

V and J are TRBV2 and TRBJ1-5, with a weak D call TRBD1 (5 bases). CDR1 is SNHLY, CDR2 FYNNEI, per germline. The CDR3 runs to 15 residues. Trimming stripped 11 bases from V and 4 bases from J, with 21 bases between. The CDR3 here is CAGSSFGTPNQPQHF. Here the CDR3 DNA reads TGTGCCGGGTCAAGTTTCGGGACCCCAAATCAGCCCCAGCATTTT.

On this clonotype: One base away lies a much larger clone, so this may be a sequencing read error. The chain employs TRBV27 and TRBJ1-1; 8 bases map to TRBD1. The CDR3 is 15 residues long. The V segment lost 5 bases and the J segment 1 base; nucleotides outside the gene matches: 6. CDR1 and CDR2 (germline): MNHEY, SMNVEV (reference sequence). CDR3 sequence (DNA): TGTGCCAGCAGTCATCGACAGGGGACGAACACTGAAGCTTTCTTT. Encoded protein: CASSHRQGTNTEAFF.

This clonotype was counted at least ten times. The chain combines TRBV6-5 with TRBJ1-3, with a possible D match to TRBD1 (5 bases). V lost 4 bases and J lost 3, with 16 bases in between. This CDR3 has 16 residues. Germline V CDR1 and CDR2: MNHEY, SVGAGI. CDR3 nucleotide sequence: TGTGCCAGCAGTTCCCGGGTGGGGGTGATTGGAAACACCATATATTTT. It specifies CASSSRVGVIGNTIYF.

This clonotype was detected many times. The rearrangement joins TRBV2 to TRBJ1-1; D is ambiguous. This CDR3 has 12 amino acids. The germline V gene has CDR1 SNHLY and CDR2 FYNNEI. V gave up 10 bases and J gave up 5 bases, with 14 bases separating them. The CDR3 region has the DNA TGTGCCACCACGTCGTCGAGGACTGAAGCTTTCTTT. Its translation is CATTSSRTEAFF.

This clonotype came up a few times. This sequence joins TRBV9 and TRBJ2-3; D might be TRBD1 (6 bases). V lost 6 bases, J lost 0 bases, and 11 bases lay in between. Germline V CDR1 and CDR2: SGDLS, YYNGEE. The CDR3 is 14 residues long. The CDR3 coding sequence is TGTGCCAGCAACAGGGCCCCAAGCACAGATACGCAGTATTTT. Translated: CASNRAPSTDTQYF.

This clonotype came up a few times. The chain recombines TRBV3-1 with TRBJ2-5; 9 positions match TRBD1. The CDR3 spans 16 residues. Germline lookup yields CDR1 LGHDT and CDR2 YNNKEL (reference sequence). J gave up 5 bases and V 2 bases, and 9 bases lay outside the gene matches. CDR3 region: CASSQPGQGMGETQYF. The CDR3 DNA reads as TGTGCCAGCAGCCAACCGGGACAGGGTATGGGGGAGACCCAGTACTTC.

In this sample, this clonotype turned up a few times. This chain joins TRBV28 and TRBJ1-3; D ambiguous. Germline CDR1 is MDHEN and CDR2 is SYDVKM. V lost 3 bases and J lost 10, with 19 bases in between. This CDR3 has 15 residues. This chain's CDR3 is CASSFSPYIGETIYF. CDR3 coding DNA: TGTGCCAGCAGTTTCAGCCCCTATATCGGGGAGACCATATATTTT.